This T cell receptor beta chain was observed in a study of T cell responses to AZD1222 COVID-19 vaccine. Points from the study as a whole: Unmutated variant regions reportedly attract nearly half of all spike-specific TCRs. Spike-specific TCR breadth and depth were elevated following two AZD1222 doses. At study baseline, merely several AZD1222 recipients were seropositive.

Comments on this clone: The antigen remains undetermined.

Sequencing was performed with immunoSEQ multiplex PCR; in TCRdb, only in-frame clones are kept and a portion is missing. The sample consists of roughly 110,000 clones, about nine tenths of them appearing once. The CDR3 runs 16 residues. Germline CDR1 and CDR2: MDHEN and SYDVKM. V lost 5 bases to trimming and J lost 5 bases; unmatched junction nucleotides: 7. This material consisted of peripheral blood, taken on day 0 of AZD1222 vaccination. The receptor was isolated from an adult in good health. The chain joins TRBV28 to TRBJ1-4, with 11 bases aligning to TRBD1. The CDR3 loop is CASSTGQGEKNEKLFF. The DNA of the CDR3 is TGTGCCAGCAGTACGGGACAGGGGGAAAAGAATGAAAAACTGTTTTTT.